The rows below give T cell receptor beta chains drawn from one sample of a study of T cells in Graves' hyperthyroidism and ophthalmopathy. Via MiXCR, TCRdb re-called the multiplex PCR reads, giving one row per CDR3 protein. Of about 590,000 distinct CDR3 sequences in the sample, about a sixth were seen once. Source material: blood. The receptors shown here come from a young woman with Graves' hyperthyroidism. Each CDR3 is given without its conserved first and last residue. Each record gives: CDR3 length, V gene, J gene, CDR3 protein.

10,TRBV27,TRBJ1-6,ASSGGNSPLH
11,TRBV5-1,TRBJ1-2,ASRPEGGYGYT
14,TRBV12-3/TRBV12-4,TRBJ2-7,ASSLASPEIPLEQY
17,TRBV3-1,TRBJ2-1,ASSPWTSGRTVSQYEQF
14,TRBV14,TRBJ1-1,ASSQGGGDRNTEAF
12,TRBV10-1,TRBJ2-3,ASSDDSYTDTQY
8,TRBV20-1,TRBJ2-7,SARKREQY
13,TRBV4-1,TRBJ2-7,ASSGSGPNSYEQY
9,TRBV24-1,TRBJ2-7,ATAQENEQY
12,TRBV24-1,TRBJ2-2,ATSPRDFTGELF
12,TRBV10-3,TRBJ1-2,AISESGEGYGYT
8,TRBV20-1,TRBJ2-3,SANGNTQY
10,TRBV7-9,TRBJ2-1,ASSFSGQEQF
14,TRBV15,TRBJ2-7,ATSRVGGTSIYEQY
9,TRBV30,TRBJ2-4,AWSPGDIQY
12,TRBV20-1,TRBJ1-4,SARDGTYDEKLF
11,TRBV20-1,TRBJ1-1,SAREGLDTEAF
11,TRBV10-3,TRBJ1-5,AIRRQVDQPQH
13,TRBV7-2,TRBJ1-2,ASSPRPTPGYGYT
15,TRBV6-2/TRBV6-3,TRBJ2-1,ASRRGTSGSSYNEQF
12,TRBV7-2,TRBJ2-5,ASSLAAKQETQY
14,TRBV6-6,TRBJ2-7,ASSYLAGRPFGEQY
14,TRBV5-1,TRBJ2-7,ASSPQPAQGAYEQY
10,TRBV29-1,TRBJ2-1,SVELAGGEQF
10,TRBV20-1,TRBJ2-7,SASNPPWGQY
11,TRBV6-2/TRBV6-3,TRBJ1-4,ASRGTGNEKLF
10,TRBV7-2,TRBJ2-3,ASSLDRATSY
16,TRBV10-3,TRBJ2-7,AISDALAGHSSPYEQY
12,TRBV7-3,TRBJ2-7,ASSPQAGAYEQY
13,TRBV10-2,TRBJ2-3,ASSPRWPPTDTQY
13,TRBV7-2,TRBJ2-3,ASSMRGWTTDTQY
12,TRBV6-6,TRBJ2-2,ASSYSTRTGELF
12,TRBV3-1,TRBJ2-1,ASSTSGRYNEQF
13,TRBV7-3,TRBJ2-1,ASSLEGGEGNEQF
10,TRBV11-1,TRBJ2-4,ASSLGGNIQY
13,TRBV6-1,TRBJ2-2,ASRPAWGNTGELF
12,TRBV2,TRBJ1-1,ASSAQGGSTEAF
12,TRBV6-2/TRBV6-3,TRBJ1-5,ASSGGQNNQPQH
14,TRBV5-1,TRBJ2-3,ASSSRLAGSTDTQY
14,TRBV19,TRBJ2-5,ASSIGTSGFQETQY
13,TRBV27,TRBJ2-3,ASDTSRGETDTQY
14,TRBV12-3/TRBV12-4,TRBJ2-7,ASSLGLAGGTYEQY
13,TRBV10-3,TRBJ2-2,AISGQGAYTGELF
14,TRBV20-1,TRBJ2-7,SARDQVAGVSYEQY